The entry below describes one T cell receptor beta chain. These data come from a study of blood T cell repertoires in COVID-19. Whole-study context: Samples of COVID-19 (acute and convalescent) were obtained from the United States, Italy and Spain. PBMCs, B-cell-depleted T cells, or T cells were the source of the cDNA or gDNA that made up the material.

The Seattle site enrolled patients during active infection and followed them longitudinally. Germline V lookup: CDR1 SGHTA, CDR2 FQGNSA. Trimming pared 3 bases from V and 7 bases from J, leaving 28 bases between. CDR3 length: 19 amino acids. In the authors' methods: It was from reference gene primer amplification that nucleated cell counts were estimated. The data were produced by immunoSEQ multiplex PCR, yet TCRdb's version contains in-frame clones alone and is incomplete. Clone size and the V and J calls come from that table; the DNA yielded D and trimming. The repertoire holds approximately 140,000 clones, 80% to 90% seen once, with under 15% in the top ten.

Sequenced sample: peripheral blood. This clonotype originated in a man aged 18 to 29 with COVID-19, enrolled during active disease. The chain has TRBV7-2 and TRBJ1-5; perhaps TRBD1 as D (6 bases). The CDR3 region has the DNA TGTGCCAGCAGCTTGCTCCCCCAGGTAGGGGGTTTAAGGTCGCAGCCCCAGCATTTT. Amino acids: CASSLLPQVGGLRSQPQHF. Together with reference TRBV7-2 and TRBJ1-5, the CDR3 gives the full variable domain: GAGVSQSPSNKVTEKGKDVELRCDPISGHTALYWYRQSLGQGLEFLIYFQGNSAPDKSGLPSDRFSAERTGGSVSTLTIQRTQQEDSAVYLCASSLLPQVGGLRSQPQHFGDGTRLSIL.